This paragraph covers one T cell receptor beta chain sequence. What it recognizes is unknown. Here the CDR3 omits its conserved ending phenylalanine or tryptophan, so a read error is the likely source. The source of the sample is a study of post-analysis software for immune sequencing data. Broader study findings: Among multiple sclerosis patients, normalized Chao1 diversity was significantly below that of controls. Pronounced co-clustering by F measure was evident among identically batched samples. Roughly 5 TRBV segments, TRBV5-6, TRBV5-1 and TRBV20-1 among them, were found more frequent in patients than controls.

The CDR3 runs 11 residues. With V trimmed by 3 bases and J by 16 bases, 2 bases remained unmatched. The germline CDR1 and CDR2 sequences are MGHDK and SYGVNS. Built from TCR beta cDNA, the libraries had unique molecular identifiers in them. The yield from about 1 to 10 million T cells was 500,000 or so cDNA molecules in total. MiXCR, run by TCRdb on the PCR reads, gives a single entry per CDR3 protein. The profile shows approximately 730,000 distinct CDR3 sequences, 30% of them singletons. Material: blood. This TCR derives from a girl aged 5-17 years with multiple sclerosis. V is TRBV25-1 and J is TRBJ1-6; 8 nucleotides align to TRBD1. The CDR3 DNA reads as TGTGCCAGCAGTGACGGGACAGGACTCCACTGT. Translating gives CASSDGTGLHC.